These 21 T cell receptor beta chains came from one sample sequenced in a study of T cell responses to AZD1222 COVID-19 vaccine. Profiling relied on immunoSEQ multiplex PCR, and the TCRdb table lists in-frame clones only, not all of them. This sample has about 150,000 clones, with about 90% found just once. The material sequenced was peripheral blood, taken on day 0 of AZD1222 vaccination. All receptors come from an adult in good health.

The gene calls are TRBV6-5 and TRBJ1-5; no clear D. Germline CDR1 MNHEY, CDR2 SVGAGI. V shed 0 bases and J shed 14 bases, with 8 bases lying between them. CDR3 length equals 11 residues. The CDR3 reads CASSYSDREHF. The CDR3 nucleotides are TGTGCCAGCAGTTACTCGGATAGGGAGCATTTT.

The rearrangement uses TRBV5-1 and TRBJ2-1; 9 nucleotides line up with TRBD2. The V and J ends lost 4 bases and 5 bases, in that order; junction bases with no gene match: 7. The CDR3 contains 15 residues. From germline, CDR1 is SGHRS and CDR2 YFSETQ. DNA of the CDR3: TGCGCCAGCAGCCCAATAGCGGGGGCCAACAATGAGCAGTTCTTC. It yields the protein CASSPIAGANNEQFF.

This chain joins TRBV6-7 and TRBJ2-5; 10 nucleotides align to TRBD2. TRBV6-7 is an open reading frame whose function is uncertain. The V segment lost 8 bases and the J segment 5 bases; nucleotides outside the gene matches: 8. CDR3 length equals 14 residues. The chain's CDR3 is CASPVTSGRETQYF. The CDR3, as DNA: TGTGCCAGCCCCGTGACTAGCGGGCGCGAGACCCAGTACTTC.

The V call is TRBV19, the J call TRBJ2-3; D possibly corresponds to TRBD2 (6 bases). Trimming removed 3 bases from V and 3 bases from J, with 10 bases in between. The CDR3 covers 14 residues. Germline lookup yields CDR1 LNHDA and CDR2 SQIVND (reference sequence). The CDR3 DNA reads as TGTGCCAGTAGTATTTGGGGGAGGACAGATACGCAGTATTTT. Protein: CASSIWGRTDTQYF.

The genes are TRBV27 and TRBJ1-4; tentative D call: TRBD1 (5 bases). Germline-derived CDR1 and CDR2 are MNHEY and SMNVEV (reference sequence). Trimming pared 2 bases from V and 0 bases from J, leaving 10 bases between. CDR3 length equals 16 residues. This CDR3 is CASSLGRVSTNEKLFF. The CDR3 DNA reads TGTGCCAGCAGTTTAGGCAGGGTTTCAACTAATGAAAAACTGTTTTTT.

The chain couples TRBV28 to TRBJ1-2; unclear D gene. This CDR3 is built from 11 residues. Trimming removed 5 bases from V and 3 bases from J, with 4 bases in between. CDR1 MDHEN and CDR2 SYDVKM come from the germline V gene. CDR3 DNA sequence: TGTGCCAGCAGTGGTTACTATGGCTACACCTTC. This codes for CASSGYYGYTF.

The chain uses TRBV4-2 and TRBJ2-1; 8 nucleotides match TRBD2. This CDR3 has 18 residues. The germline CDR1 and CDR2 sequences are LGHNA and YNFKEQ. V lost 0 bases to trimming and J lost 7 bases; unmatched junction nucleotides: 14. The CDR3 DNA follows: TGTGCCAGCAGCCAAGATAGGCGGCGGGCGGGAGGCCGGAATGAGCAGTTCTTC. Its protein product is CASSQDRRRAGGRNEQFF.

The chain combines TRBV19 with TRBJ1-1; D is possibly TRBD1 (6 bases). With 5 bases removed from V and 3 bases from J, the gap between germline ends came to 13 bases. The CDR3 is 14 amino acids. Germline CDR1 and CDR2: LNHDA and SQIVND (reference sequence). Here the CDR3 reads CASSGGQSDTEAFF. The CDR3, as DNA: TGTGCCAGTAGTGGGGGACAATCGGACACTGAAGCTTTCTTT.

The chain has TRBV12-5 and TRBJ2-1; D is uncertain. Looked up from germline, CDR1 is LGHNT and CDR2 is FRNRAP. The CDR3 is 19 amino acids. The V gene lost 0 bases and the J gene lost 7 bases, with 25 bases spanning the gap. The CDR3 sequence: CASGLVIWGRRTSDNEQFF. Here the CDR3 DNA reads TGTGCTAGTGGTTTGGTAATTTGGGGTAGGCGGACCTCCGATAATGAGCAGTTCTTC.

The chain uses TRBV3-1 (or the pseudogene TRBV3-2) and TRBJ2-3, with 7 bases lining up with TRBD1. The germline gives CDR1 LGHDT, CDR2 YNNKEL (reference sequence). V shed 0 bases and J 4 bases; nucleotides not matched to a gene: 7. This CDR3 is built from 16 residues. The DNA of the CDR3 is TGTGCCAGCAGCCAAGAGGGGACAGCTAGCTCAGATACGCAGTATTTT. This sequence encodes CASSQEGTASSDTQYF.

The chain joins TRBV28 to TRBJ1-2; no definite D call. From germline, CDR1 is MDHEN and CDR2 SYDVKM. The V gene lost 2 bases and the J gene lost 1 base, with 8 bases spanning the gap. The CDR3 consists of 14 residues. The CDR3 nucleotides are TGTGCCAGCAGTTTAATAGGGATTAACTATGGCTACACCTTC. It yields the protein CASSLIGINYGYTF.

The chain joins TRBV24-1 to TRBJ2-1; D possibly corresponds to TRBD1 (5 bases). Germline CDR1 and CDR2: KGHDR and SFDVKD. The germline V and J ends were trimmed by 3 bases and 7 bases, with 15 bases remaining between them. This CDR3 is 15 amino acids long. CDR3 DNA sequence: TGTGCCACCAGTGATCCTACCGGCAGGGTAAATGAGCAGTTCTTC. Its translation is CATSDPTGRVNEQFF.

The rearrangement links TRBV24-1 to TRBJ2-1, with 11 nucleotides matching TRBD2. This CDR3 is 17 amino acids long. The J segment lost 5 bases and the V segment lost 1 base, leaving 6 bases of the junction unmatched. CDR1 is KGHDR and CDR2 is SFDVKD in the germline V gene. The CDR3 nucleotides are TGTGCCACCAGTGATTTTGGGACTAGCGGTTCTAACAATGAGCAGTTCTTC. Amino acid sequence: CATSDFGTSGSNNEQFF.

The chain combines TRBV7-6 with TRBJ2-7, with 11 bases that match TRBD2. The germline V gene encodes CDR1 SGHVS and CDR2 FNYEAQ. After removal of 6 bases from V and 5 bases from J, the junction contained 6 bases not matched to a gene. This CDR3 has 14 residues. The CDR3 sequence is CASSSSGRPNEQYF. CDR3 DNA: TGTGCCAGCAGTTCTAGCGGGAGGCCTAACGAGCAGTACTTC.

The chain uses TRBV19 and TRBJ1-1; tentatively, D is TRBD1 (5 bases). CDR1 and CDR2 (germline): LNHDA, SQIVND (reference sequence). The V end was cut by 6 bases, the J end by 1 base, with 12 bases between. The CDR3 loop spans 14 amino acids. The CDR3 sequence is CASRTGPGNTEAFF. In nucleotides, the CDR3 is TGTGCCAGTAGAACAGGTCCTGGGAACACTGAAGCTTTCTTT.

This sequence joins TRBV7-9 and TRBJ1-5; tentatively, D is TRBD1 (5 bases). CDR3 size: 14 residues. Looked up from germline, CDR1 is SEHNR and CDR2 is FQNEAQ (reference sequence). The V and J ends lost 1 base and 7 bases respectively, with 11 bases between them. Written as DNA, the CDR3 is TGTGCCAGCAGCTTAGATACGGGGGGACAGCCCCAGCATTTT. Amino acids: CASSLDTGGQPQHF.

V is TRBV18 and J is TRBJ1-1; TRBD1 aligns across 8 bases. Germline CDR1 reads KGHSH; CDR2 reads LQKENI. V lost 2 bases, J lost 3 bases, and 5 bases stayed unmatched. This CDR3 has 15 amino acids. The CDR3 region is CASSPEAGGYTEAFF. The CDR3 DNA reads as TGTGCCAGCTCACCAGAGGCAGGGGGCTACACTGAAGCTTTCTTT.

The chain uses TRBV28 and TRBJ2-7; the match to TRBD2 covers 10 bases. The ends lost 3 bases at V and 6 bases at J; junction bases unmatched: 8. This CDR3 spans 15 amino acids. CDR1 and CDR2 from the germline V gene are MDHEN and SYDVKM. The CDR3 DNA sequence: TGTGCCAGCAGTTTCCCCAGCGGGAGGGTCCCCGAGCAGTACTTC. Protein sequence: CASSFPSGRVPEQYF.

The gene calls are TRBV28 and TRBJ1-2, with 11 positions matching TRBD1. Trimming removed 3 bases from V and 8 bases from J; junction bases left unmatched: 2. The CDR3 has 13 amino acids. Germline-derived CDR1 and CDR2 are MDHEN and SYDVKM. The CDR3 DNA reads TGTGCCAGCAGTTTGGACAGGGGGCACGGCTACACCTTC. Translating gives CASSLDRGHGYTF.

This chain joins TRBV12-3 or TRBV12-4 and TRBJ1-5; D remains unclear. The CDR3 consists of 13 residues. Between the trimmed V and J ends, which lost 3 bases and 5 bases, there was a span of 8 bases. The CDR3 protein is CASSLAEDQPQHF. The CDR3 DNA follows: TGTGCCAGCAGTTTGGCGGAGGATCAGCCCCAGCATTTT.

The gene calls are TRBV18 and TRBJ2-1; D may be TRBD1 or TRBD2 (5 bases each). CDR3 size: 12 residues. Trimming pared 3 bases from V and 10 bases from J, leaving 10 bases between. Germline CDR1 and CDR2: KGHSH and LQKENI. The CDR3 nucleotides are TGTGCCAGCTCACCCCTTGGGACCGAGCAGTTCTTC. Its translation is CASSPLGTEQFF.